Each of the 21 T cell receptor beta chains below was sequenced from the same sample in a study of shared clonotypes between healthy human individuals. Using immunoSEQ multiplex PCR, the repertoire was profiled, and TCRdb retains in-frame clones only, with some absent. The sample includes fewer than 3 million clones, 92% seen only once; the top ten take around 0.35%. What was sequenced was naive CD4+ T cells from PBMCs. Documented subset: CD45RA+ positively selected. These receptors were collected from a man aged 18 to 29 in good health. Some clones in this sample may be carry-over from other donors' samples.

The chain joins TRBV11-1 to TRBJ2-1; possibly TRBD2 for D (6 bases). This CDR3 is 14 amino acids long. With 5 bases removed from V and 8 bases from J, the gap between germline ends came to 16 bases. In germline, CDR1 is SGHAT, CDR2 FQDESV (reference sequence). The CDR3 DNA is TGTGCCAGCAGCAGGGACTTCTACGGGGATGAGCAGTTCTTC. Protein: CASSRDFYGDEQFF.

The CDR3 is CASSHAGRVGEKLFF. The CDR3 DNA is TGCGCCAGCAGCCATGCAGGGAGAGTAGGGGAAAAACTGTTTTTT. The chain uses TRBV4-3 and TRBJ1-4; D is possibly TRBD1 (5 bases). Per germline, CDR1 LGHNA and CDR2 YSLEER. CDR3 length: 15 residues. V dropped 3 bases and J dropped 8 bases, with 16 bases sitting between them.

Of note for this clone: Other nucleotide sequences in the sample specify the same CDR3. The V gene is TRBV28, the J gene TRBJ2-3; no reliable D call. V lost 5 bases and J lost 0, with 9 bases in between. The CDR3 spans 14 residues. CDR1 and CDR2 from the germline V gene are MDHEN and SYDVKM. This CDR3 is CASSTPGSTDTQYF. The CDR3 DNA follows: TGTGCCAGCAGTACCCCTGGGAGCACAGATACGCAGTATTTT. Variable domain in full (rest from reference TRBV28 and TRBJ2-3): DVKVTQSSRYLVKRTGEKVFLECVQDMDHENMFWYRQDPGLGLRLIYFSYDVKMKEKGDIPEGYSVSREKKERFSLILESASTNQTSMYLCASSTPGSTDTQYFGPGTRLTVL.

This rearrangement joins TRBV18 to TRBJ1-2; TRBD1 matches at 7 bases. CDR1 KGHSH and CDR2 LQKENI come from the germline V gene. Unmatched junction bases numbered 6, after V lost 5 bases and J lost 6 bases. The CDR3 is made up of 13 amino acids. The DNA for the CDR3 is TGTGCCAGCTCATGGCGGACAGGCGATGGCTACACCTTC. It yields the protein CASSWRTGDGYTF.

To note about this clone: Other DNA sequences within the sample encode an identical CDR3. The gene calls are TRBV7-2 and TRBJ2-5; 10 bases line up with TRBD2. The CDR3 consists of 14 residues. Germline loops: CDR1 SGHTA, CDR2 FQGNSA. The J segment lost 4 bases and the V segment lost 1 base, leaving 0 bases of the junction unmatched. The CDR3 DNA reads TGTGCCAGCAGCTTAGGGACTAGCGGAGAGACCCAGTACTTC. This encodes CASSLGTSGETQYF.

The V gene is TRBV19, the J gene TRBJ2-1; 12 nucleotides agree with TRBD2. CDR1 and CDR2 from the germline V gene are LNHDA and SQIVND (reference sequence). The CDR3 spans 16 residues. V lost 1 base to trimming and J lost 7 bases; unmatched junction nucleotides: 5. CDR3 amino acids: CASSIGLAGVMNEQFF. The DNA for the CDR3 is TGTGCCAGTAGTATAGGACTAGCGGGAGTGATGAATGAGCAGTTCTTC.

The sample holds one count of this clone. The V gene is TRBV19, the J gene TRBJ2-2; D unclear. Trimming took off 5 bases at V and 8 bases at J, with 9 bases between the two ends. Germline values: CDR1 LNHDA, CDR2 SQIVND (reference sequence). This CDR3 comprises 12 residues. The CDR3 here is CASSPQAGELFF. In DNA form, the CDR3 reads TGTGCCAGTAGTCCCCAAGCGGGGGAGCTGTTTTTT.

DNA for the CDR3: TGTGCCAGCAGCTTAAGCGACAGGGTGTATACCGGGGAGCTGTTTTTT. This gives the protein CASSLSDRVYTGELFF. This chain links TRBV7-6 with TRBJ2-2, with 7 bases matching TRBD1. The CDR3 runs 16 residues. In germline, CDR1 is SGHVS, CDR2 FNYEAQ. Trimming took 2 bases from V and 5 from J; bases not matched to a gene: 8.

This clone has a single count. This chain connects TRBV28 to TRBJ1-4; D is perhaps TRBD1 (5 bases). Germline CDR1 reads MDHEN; CDR2 reads SYDVKM. This CDR3 has 16 amino acids. Trimming took off 2 bases at V and 2 bases at J, with 12 bases between the two ends. CDR3 sequence: CASSLVGGGTNEKLFF. The DNA for the CDR3 is TGTGCCAGCAGTTTAGTGGGGGGTGGGACTAATGAAAAACTGTTTTTT.

The CDR3 DNA follows: TGCGCCAGCAGCTTAACGATGAGCTCCTACAATGAGCAGTTCTTC. Its protein product is CASSLTMSSYNEQFF. The genes are TRBV5-1 and TRBJ2-1; unclear D gene. Per the germline V gene, CDR1 is SGHRS and CDR2 is YFSETQ. This CDR3 has 15 amino acids. V lost 2 bases and J lost 0, with 9 bases in between. The full variable domain, in which reference TRBV5-1 and TRBJ2-1 provide the parts outside the CDR3, is KAGVTQTPRYLIKTRGQQVTLSCSPISGHRSVSWYQQTPGQGLQFLFEYFSETQRNKGNFPGRFSGRQFSNSRSEMNVSTLELGDSALYLCASSLTMSSYNEQFFGPGTRLTVL.

The chain employs TRBV7-8 and TRBJ2-7; tentative D call: TRBD1 (5 bases). V gave up 1 base and J gave up 2 bases, with 12 bases separating them. The germline gives CDR1 SGHVS, CDR2 FQNEAQ. CDR3 length equals 15 residues. CDR3 nucleotides: TGTGCCAGCAGCTTAGGCAGGGAAACAACCTACGAGCAGTACTTC. As protein: CASSLGRETTYEQYF.

The chain links TRBV19 to TRBJ2-5; a possible D gene is TRBD2 (5 bases). From germline, CDR1 is LNHDA and CDR2 SQIVND (reference sequence). With 5 bases removed from V and 1 base from J, the gap between germline ends came to 20 bases. This CDR3 region has 17 residues. The CDR3 coding sequence is TGTGCCAGTAGTGCTAACGGCCGGGGAAGAACCCAAGAGACCCAGTACTTC. Its protein product is CASSANGRGRTQETQYF.

This clone is a singleton in its sample. V usage is TRBV5-4 and J usage is TRBJ2-2, with D perhaps TRBD1 or TRBD2 (5 bases each). Looked up from germline, CDR1 is SGHNT and CDR2 is YYREEE (reference sequence). V was cut by 4 bases and J by 5 bases, with 12 bases left in between. The CDR3 runs to 14 residues. CDR3 loop: CASSAGTETGELFF. CDR3 coding DNA: TGTGCCAGCAGCGCCGGGACCGAAACCGGGGAGCTGTTTTTT.

The chain is built from TRBV25-1 and TRBJ2-3; unclear D gene. This CDR3 contains 12 residues. The V gene lost 3 bases and the J gene lost 10 bases, with 11 bases spanning the gap. Germline V lookup: CDR1 MGHDK, CDR2 SYGVNS. CDR3 sequence: CASSDVDHPQYF. The CDR3, as DNA: TGTGCCAGCAGTGATGTCGACCATCCGCAGTATTTT.

The chain employs TRBV7-9 and TRBJ1-2, with 12 bases that match TRBD1. This CDR3 region has 17 residues. From germline, CDR1 is SEHNR and CDR2 FQNEAQ (reference sequence). The junction had 15 bases not matched to a gene; V was cut back by 5 bases and J by 8 bases. The chain's CDR3 is CASSPRQGTGGDRGYTF. For the CDR3, the DNA is TGTGCCAGCAGCCCCAGGCAGGGGACAGGGGGCGATCGGGGCTACACCTTC. Supplemented by reference TRBV7-9 and TRBJ1-2, the full variable domain reads DTGVSQNPRHKITKRGQNVTFRCDPISEHNRLYWYRQTLGQGPEFLTYFQNEAQLEKSRLLSDRFSAERPKGSFSTLEIQRTEQGDSAMYLCASSPRQGTGGDRGYTFGSGTRLTVV.

The chain couples TRBV27 to TRBJ2-1, with unresolved D. CDR3 length equals 15 residues. The germline V gene has CDR1 MNHEY and CDR2 SMNVEV (reference sequence). V lost 1 base to trimming and J lost 1 base, with 8 bases between them. CDR3 DNA sequence: TGTGCCAGCAGTTTATACCTGGTTTCCTACAATGAGCAGTTCTTC. Translated: CASSLYLVSYNEQFF.

This clone was counted once. The chain links TRBV9 to TRBJ2-2; the match to TRBD1 covers 7 bases. The J segment lost 6 bases and the V segment lost 6 bases, leaving 8 bases of the junction unmatched. From germline, CDR1 is SGDLS and CDR2 YYNGEE. The CDR3 has 14 residues. CDR3 sequence reads: CASTRQGTAGELFF. In nucleotides, the CDR3 is TGTGCCAGCACCAGACAGGGAACGGCCGGGGAGCTGTTTTTT.

CDR3 residues: CASSLLARTDTQYF. CDR3 sequence (DNA): TGTGCCAGCAGCTTACTCGCCAGGACAGATACGCAGTATTTT. V and J are TRBV7-3 and TRBJ2-3; D ambiguous. Germline V gives CDR1 SGHTA, CDR2 FQGTGA. This CDR3 contains 14 residues. V was pared by 2 bases and J by 3 bases, with 9 bases between.

The chain carries TRBV6-5 and TRBJ2-7, with D possibly being TRBD2 (6 bases). The V gene's germline CDR1 is MNHEY and CDR2 SVGAGI. The length of the CDR3 is 13 residues. The V end lost 5 bases, the J end lost 6 bases, and 14 bases lay between the germline ends. The CDR3: CASSGGPVVEQYF. The CDR3, as DNA: TGTGCCAGCAGTGGAGGGCCGGTGGTCGAGCAGTACTTC.

J is TRBJ2-2 and V is TRBV6-5; TRBD1 matches at 9 bases. This CDR3 has 14 residues. V shed 10 bases, J shed 5 bases, and the junction held 8 bases outside the gene matches. The V gene's germline CDR1 is MNHEY and CDR2 SVGAGI. The CDR3 protein is CATKDRGRTGELFF. CDR3 bases: TGTGCCACCAAGGACAGGGGAAGAACCGGGGAGCTGTTTTTT.

The V call is TRBV15, the J call TRBJ1-3, with D possibly TRBD1 on 6 matching bases. V gave up 0 bases and J gave up 2 bases, with 8 bases separating them. Germline lookup yields CDR1 LNHNV and CDR2 YYDKDF (reference sequence). This CDR3 is built from 15 residues. This CDR3 is CATSRDRGTGNTIYF. The CDR3, as DNA: TGTGCCACCAGCAGAGACAGGGGAACTGGAAACACCATATATTTT.